One TCR beta chain is described in this entry. Its antigen is not identified. These data come from a study of T cells in Graves' hyperthyroidism and ophthalmopathy. Points from the study as a whole: A 13 V-J signature model discriminated ophthalmopathy versus stable hyperthyroidism. Expanded thyroid clonotypes (above 0.001) were mostly also found in blood.

Regions amplified from RNA transcripts were the TCR beta CDR3 regions. A set of HTBI primers served as the primers for a first-round RT-PCR of the TCR CDR3. MiXCR, applied by TCRdb to the multiplex PCR reads, yields one record per CDR3 protein. The table records about 500,000 distinct CDR3 sequences, about 46% of them present only once. The material sequenced was peripheral blood or thyroid tissue (not recorded which). The clonotype was recovered from an adult woman with Graves' disease, either hyperthyroidism or ophthalmopathy (not recorded which).

CDR3 sequence (DNA): TGTGCCAGCAGCTTAGGACTAGCGGGGGATGAAAAACTGTTTTTT. As protein: CASSLGLAGDEKLFF. The chain couples TRBV7-6 to TRBJ1-4; D is possibly TRBD1 (5 bases). Germline values: CDR1 SGHVS, CDR2 FNYEAQ. V lost 1 base to trimming and J lost 6 bases, with 12 bases between them. The CDR3 runs 15 residues.